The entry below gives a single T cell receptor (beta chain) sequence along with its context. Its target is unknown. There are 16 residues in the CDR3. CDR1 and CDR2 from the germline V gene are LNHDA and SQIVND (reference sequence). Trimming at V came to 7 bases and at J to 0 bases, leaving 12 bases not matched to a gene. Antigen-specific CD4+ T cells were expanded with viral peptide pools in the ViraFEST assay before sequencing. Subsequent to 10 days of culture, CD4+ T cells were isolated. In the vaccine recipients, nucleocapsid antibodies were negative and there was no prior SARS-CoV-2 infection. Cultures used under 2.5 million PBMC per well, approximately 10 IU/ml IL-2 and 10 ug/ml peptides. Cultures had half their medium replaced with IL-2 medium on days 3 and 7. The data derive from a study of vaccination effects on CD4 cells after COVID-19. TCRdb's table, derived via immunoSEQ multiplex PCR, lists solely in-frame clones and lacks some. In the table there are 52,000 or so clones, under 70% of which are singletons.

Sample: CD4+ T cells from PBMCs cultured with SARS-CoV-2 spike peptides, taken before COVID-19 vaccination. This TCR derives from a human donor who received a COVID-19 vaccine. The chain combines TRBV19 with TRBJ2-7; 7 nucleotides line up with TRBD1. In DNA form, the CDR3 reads TGTGCCAGTACCAGATGTAAAGGGGGCCCCTCCTACGAGCAGTACTTC. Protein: CASTRCKGGPSYEQYF.